This TCR beta chain was recorded in a study of identical twins. Using its own MiXCR run on the 5' RACE reads, TCRdb lists one record per CDR3 protein. There are 200,000 to 250,000 distinct CDR3 sequences in the sample; roughly 7% occur only once, and approximately 3.7% lies in the top ten. CDR3 length: 15 amino acids. The germline V gene has CDR1 DFQATT and CDR2 SNEGSKA (reference sequence). After removal of 5 bases from V and 4 bases from J, the junction contained 8 bases not matched to a gene. The same sample was also studied in work on yellow fever vaccine responses in identical twins.

Sequences were obtained from memory (CD45RO+) T cells sorted from blood. This chain joins TRBV20-1 and TRBJ2-3, with 11 bases that match TRBD2. The receptor's source is a woman aged 18-29 years in good health. DNA for the CDR3: TGCAGTGCTCCCGAGGCTAGCGGGAGGTCAGATACGCAGTATTTT. As protein: CSAPEASGRSDTQYF.